The clone carrying this T cell receptor (beta chain) was observed many times. What it recognizes is unknown. Scientists amplified the TCR beta CDR3 regions from RNA transcripts. First-round RT-PCR used HTBI primers; second-round multiplex PCR followed. Each CDR3 protein is one row after TCRdb ran MiXCR on the multiplex PCR reads. The table includes a few hundred thousand distinct CDR3 sequences, 20% to 25% detected once. Looked up from germline, CDR1 is DFQATT and CDR2 is SNEGSKA (reference sequence). V gave up 6 bases and J gave up 4 bases; unmatched junction bases: 8. The CDR3 is 13 amino acids. This sample stems from a study of Graves' ophthalmopathy and Graves' hyperthyroidism. Study results and limitations: In blood appeared most of the expanded thyroid clonotypes whose frequency exceeded 0.001.

Ineligible for inclusion were patients with other autoimmune diseases, uncontrolled infections, pregnancy or lactation. This rearrangement joins TRBV20-1 to TRBJ2-7; 8 bases line up with TRBD1. Source material: peripheral blood. This sequence was found in a woman between 50 and 59 years old with Graves' ophthalmopathy. The CDR3 sequence is CSAPQGAWYEQYF. The CDR3 region has the DNA TGCAGTGCCCCCCAGGGGGCATGGTACGAGCAGTACTTC.